This T cell receptor (beta chain) was sequenced during a study of T-cell reconstitution after alpha-beta-depleted transplantation in children. CDR1 is SGHKS and CDR2 is YYEKEE in the germline V gene (reference sequence). Trimming left V 3 bases short and J 5 bases short, with 14 bases between. The CDR3 contains 14 residues. Findings and limits, study-wide: Reported findings indicate that, about two months after transplant, alpha-beta T cells came from several hundred expanded clones, which were derived from non-depleted graft cells. When one year had passed after transplant, most T-cell counts and diversity came from newly produced T cells. Where some patients showed high TCRbeta diversity at day 60, it came from recipient T cells and thymic progenitors that had survived.

Unique molecular identifiers were incorporated into the prepared TCRbeta library. Via MiXCR, TCRdb re-called the PCR reads, giving one row per CDR3 protein. Among 280,000 or so distinct CDR3 sequences listed, about 9.9% were seen once. This clonotype appeared many times. Its target is not known. This clonotype was sampled from a male patient aged 2-10 years who had a stem cell transplant for chronic granulomatous disease, so the T cells may come from the graft donor. Specimen: peripheral blood, collected 180 days after TCRalphabeta/CD19-depleted stem cell transplant. The rearrangement uses TRBV5-5 and TRBJ2-5, with a weak D call TRBD2 (6 bases). CDR3 amino acids: CASSSTLAGETQYF. The DNA of the CDR3 is TGTGCCAGCAGCTCGACACTGGCGGGGGAGACCCAGTACTTC.